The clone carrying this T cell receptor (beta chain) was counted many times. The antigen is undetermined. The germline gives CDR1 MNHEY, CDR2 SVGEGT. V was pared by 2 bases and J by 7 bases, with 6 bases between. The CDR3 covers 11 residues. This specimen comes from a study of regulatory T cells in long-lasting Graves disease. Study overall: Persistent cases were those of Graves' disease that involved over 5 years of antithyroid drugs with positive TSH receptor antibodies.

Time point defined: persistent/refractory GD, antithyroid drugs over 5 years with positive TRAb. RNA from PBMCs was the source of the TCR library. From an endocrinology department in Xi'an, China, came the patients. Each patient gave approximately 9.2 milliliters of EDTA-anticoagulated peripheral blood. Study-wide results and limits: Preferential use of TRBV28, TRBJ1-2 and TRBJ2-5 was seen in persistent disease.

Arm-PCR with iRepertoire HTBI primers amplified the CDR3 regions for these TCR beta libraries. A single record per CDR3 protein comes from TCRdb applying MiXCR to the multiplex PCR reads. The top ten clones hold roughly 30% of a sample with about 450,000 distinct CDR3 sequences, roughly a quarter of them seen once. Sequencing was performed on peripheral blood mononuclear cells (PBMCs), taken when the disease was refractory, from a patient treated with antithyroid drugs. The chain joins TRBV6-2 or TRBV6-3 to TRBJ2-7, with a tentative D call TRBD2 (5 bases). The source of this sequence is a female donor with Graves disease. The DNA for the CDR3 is TGTGCCAGCAGTTACGCGGGTGAGCAGTACTTC. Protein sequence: CASSYAGEQYF.